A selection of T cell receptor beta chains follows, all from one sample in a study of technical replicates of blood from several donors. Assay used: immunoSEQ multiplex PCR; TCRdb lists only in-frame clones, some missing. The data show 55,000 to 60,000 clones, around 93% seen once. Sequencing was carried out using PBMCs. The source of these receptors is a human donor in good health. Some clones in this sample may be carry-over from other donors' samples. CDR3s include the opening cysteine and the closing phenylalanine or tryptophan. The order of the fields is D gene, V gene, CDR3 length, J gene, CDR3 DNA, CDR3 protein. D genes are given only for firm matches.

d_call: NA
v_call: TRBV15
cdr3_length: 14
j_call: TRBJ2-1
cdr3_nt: TGTGCCACCAGCAAAGGAGGGGGCCTCGATGAGCAGTTCTTC
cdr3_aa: CATSKGGGLDEQFF

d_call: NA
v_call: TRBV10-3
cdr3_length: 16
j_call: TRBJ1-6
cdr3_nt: TGTGCCATCAGTGAGCAATCGGGAAGCTATAATTCACCCCTCCACTTT
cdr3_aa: CAISEQSGSYNSPLHF

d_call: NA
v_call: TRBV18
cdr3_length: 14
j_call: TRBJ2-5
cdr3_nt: TGTGCCAGCTCACCACCGAGGAGCCCGGGGGCCCAGTACTTC
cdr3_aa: CASSPPRSPGAQYF

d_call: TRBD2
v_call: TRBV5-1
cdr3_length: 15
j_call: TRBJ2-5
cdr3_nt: TGCGCCAGCAGTTTGGGACTAGCGGGGGTTGAGACCCAGTACTTC
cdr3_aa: CASSLGLAGVETQYF

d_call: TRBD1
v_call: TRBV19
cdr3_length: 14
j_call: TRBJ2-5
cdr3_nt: TGTGCCAGTAGTGCCCAGGGGGCCGTAGAGACCCAGTACTTC
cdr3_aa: CASSAQGAVETQYF

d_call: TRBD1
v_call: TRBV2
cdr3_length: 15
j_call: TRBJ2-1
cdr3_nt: TGTGCCAGCAGTGAAGGTCAGGGGGTCTACAATGAGCAGTTCTTC
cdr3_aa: CASSEGQGVYNEQFF

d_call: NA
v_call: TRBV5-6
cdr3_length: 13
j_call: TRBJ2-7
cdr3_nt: TGTGCCAGCAGCTTGCTGACTAGCTACGAGCAGTACTTC
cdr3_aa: CASSLLTSYEQYF

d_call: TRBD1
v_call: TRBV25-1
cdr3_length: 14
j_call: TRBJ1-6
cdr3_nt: TGTGCCAGCAGCCCCACAGGGGGCCTTTCACCCCTCCACTTT
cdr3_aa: CASSPTGGLSPLHF

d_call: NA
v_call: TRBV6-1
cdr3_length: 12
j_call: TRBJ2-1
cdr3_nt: TGTGCCAGCAGTATCAAGGGGAATGAGCAGTTCTTC
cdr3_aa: CASSIKGNEQFF

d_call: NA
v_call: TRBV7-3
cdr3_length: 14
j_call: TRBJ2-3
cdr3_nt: TGTGTCGGGCTACGGGACTCCTTCACAGATACGCAGTATTTT
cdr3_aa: CVGLRDSFTDTQYF

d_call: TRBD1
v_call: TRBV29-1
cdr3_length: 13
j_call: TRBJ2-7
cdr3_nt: TGCAGCGCGTCTGGGACAGGGGCCTCCATCCAGTACTTC
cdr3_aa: CSASGTGASIQYF

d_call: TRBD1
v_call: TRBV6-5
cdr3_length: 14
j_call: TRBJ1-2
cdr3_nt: TGTGCCAGCAGTTACTCCGGGACAGTTTATGGCTACACCTTC
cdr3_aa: CASSYSGTVYGYTF

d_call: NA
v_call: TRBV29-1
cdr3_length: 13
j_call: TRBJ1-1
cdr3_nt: TGCAGCGTTGTTAGGGGTGGAAACACTGAAGCTTTCTTT
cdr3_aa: CSVVRGGNTEAFF

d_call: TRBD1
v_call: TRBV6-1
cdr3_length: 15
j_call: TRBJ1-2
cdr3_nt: TGTGCCAGCAGTGAAGCGGTGACAGGGGGAGATGGCTACACCTTC
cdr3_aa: CASSEAVTGGDGYTF

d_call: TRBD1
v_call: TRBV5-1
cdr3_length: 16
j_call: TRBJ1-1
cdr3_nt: TGCGCCAGCAGCGTAAGGACAGGGGCGATCAACACTGAAGCTTTCTTT
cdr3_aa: CASSVRTGAINTEAFF

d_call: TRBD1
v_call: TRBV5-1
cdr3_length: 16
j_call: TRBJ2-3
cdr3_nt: TGCGCCAGCAGCTGGACCGGGACAGGGGGAACAGATACGCAGTATTTT
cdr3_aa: CASSWTGTGGTDTQYF

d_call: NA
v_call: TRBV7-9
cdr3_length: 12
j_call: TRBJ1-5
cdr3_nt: TGTGCCAGCAGCGGAGAGAATCAGCCCCAGCATTTT
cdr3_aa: CASSGENQPQHF